This T cell receptor beta chain was sequenced during a study of blood T cells in healthy people across ages. The authors ran a second PCR of about 6 to 12 cycles using a sample-barcoded 5' primer and a J-beta primer mix. Each cDNA molecule, via a template-switch adaptor with 12 random nucleotides, was tagged. Sequencing yielded, for each sample, at least 3 million paired-end reads carrying CDR3. Each CDR3 protein gets one entry after TCRdb re-called the 5' RACE reads with MiXCR. The sample records fewer than 2,000,000 distinct CDR3 sequences, approximately 32% being singletons. The CDR3 is 17 residues long. Per the germline V gene, CDR1 is SGHTA and CDR2 is FQGNSA. J gave up 6 bases and V 4 bases, and 14 bases lay outside the gene matches.

The rearrangement links TRBV7-2 to TRBJ2-3; 9 bases line up with TRBD2. The sequenced material came from blood. The TCR sequence derives from a woman in her twenties or thirties in good health. DNA for the CDR3: TGTGCCAGCAGCTGGGCCGCTAGCGGGACATGGGACGATACGCAGTATTTT. Protein: CASSWAASGTWDDTQYF.